The 10 T cell receptor beta chains below come from one sample, sequenced in a study of blood T cell repertoires in COVID-19. The repertoire was sequenced with immunoSEQ multiplex PCR; TCRdb's copy has only in-frame clones and lacks some. Found here are hundreds of thousands of clones, approximately 90% of them singletons; the top ten hold about 1.5%. The material sequenced was peripheral blood. These receptors all come from a woman aged 25 to 39 with active or convalescent COVID-19.

This clone occurred once. This sequence joins TRBV6-6 and TRBJ2-1; 8 bases line up with TRBD2. Germline CDR1 is MNHNY and CDR2 is SVGAGI (reference sequence). CDR3 length equals 15 residues. Germline trimming cut 0 bases from V and 9 bases from J; bases unmatched to any gene: 7. CDR3 sequence: CASSYSDGGAGEQFF. The CDR3 DNA sequence: TGTGCCAGCAGTTACTCGGACGGGGGGGCAGGTGAGCAGTTCTTC.

This rearrangement joins TRBV30 to TRBJ2-7, with a tentative D call TRBD1 (6 bases). CDR1 and CDR2 from the germline V gene are GTSNPN and SVGIG (reference sequence). The CDR3 consists of 14 residues. V was pared by 0 bases and J by 2 bases, with 11 bases between. CDR3 DNA: TGTGCCTGGAGTGTAGGGAACAGGGCCTACGAGCAGTACTTC. Protein: CAWSVGNRAYEQYF.

This chain connects TRBV4-1 to TRBJ2-1; D is possibly TRBD1 (6 bases). The V and J ends lost 4 bases and 7 bases respectively, with 11 bases between them. The CDR3 has 13 residues. The V gene's germline CDR1 is MGHRA and CDR2 YSYEKL. CDR3: CASSLNRENEQFF. The DNA of the CDR3 is TGCGCCAGCAGCCTGAACAGGGAAAATGAGCAGTTCTTC.

The chain is built from TRBV6-5 and TRBJ1-1; TRBD1 aligns across 11 bases. J lost 14 bases, V lost 6 bases, and 11 bases had no gene match. Per the germline V gene, CDR1 is MNHEY and CDR2 is SVGAGI. The CDR3 is 13 residues long. This CDR3 reads CASSYRTGGAGFF. The CDR3 DNA reads TGTGCCAGCAGCTATAGGACAGGGGGCGCAGGCTTCTTT.

The V gene is TRBV6-5, the J gene TRBJ1-2; D possibly corresponds to TRBD1 (5 bases). Per germline, CDR1 MNHEY and CDR2 SVGAGI. The CDR3 spans 13 residues. The V and J ends lost 6 bases and 4 bases respectively, with 12 bases between them. The CDR3 DNA follows: TGTGCCAGCAGCACGCAGGGAAGCTATGGCTACACCTTC. Its protein is CASSTQGSYGYTF.

This chain uses TRBV19 with TRBJ1-5, with 8 bases matching TRBD1. CDR1 and CDR2 (germline): LNHDA, SQIVND (reference sequence). This CDR3 is built from 16 residues. Trimming removed 7 bases from V and 1 base from J; junction bases left unmatched: 9. The CDR3 nucleotides are TGTGCCAGTACCTTTGGGACAGGCACAAGCAATCAGCCCCAGCATTTT. As protein: CASTFGTGTSNQPQHF.

The rearrangement links TRBV7-9 to TRBJ1-5; no clear D. Germline V gives CDR1 SEHNR, CDR2 FQNEAQ (reference sequence). The V end lost 1 base, the J end lost 0 bases, and 13 bases lay between the germline ends. There are 17 residues in the CDR3. CDR3 in amino acids: CASSLGPGKFSNQPQHF. The CDR3, as DNA: TGTGCCAGCAGCTTAGGGCCGGGGAAGTTTAGCAATCAGCCCCAGCATTTT.

The chain is built from TRBV29-1 and TRBJ1-1; D might be TRBD1 (6 bases). The CDR3 has 13 residues. Germline V gene data show CDR1 as SQVTM and CDR2 as ANQGSEA. V was pared by 2 bases and J by 4 bases, with 11 bases between. In nucleotides, the CDR3 is TGCAGCGTTGAATCGGGGGGGGCCACTGAAGCTTTCTTT. Translating it yields CSVESGGATEAFF.

The gene calls are TRBV4-1 and TRBJ2-4; 8 bases map to TRBD2. Trimming at V came to 2 bases and at J to 6 bases, leaving 9 bases not matched to a gene. Looked up from germline, CDR1 is MGHRA and CDR2 is YSYEKL. The CDR3 contains 16 residues. The CDR3 DNA reads as TGCGCCAGCAGCCAATCGACGGGGGGGCGTCTAAACATTCAGTACTTC. It yields the protein CASSQSTGGRLNIQYF.

J is TRBJ1-5 and V is TRBV19, with D maybe TRBD1 (5 bases). Trimming shortened V by 7 bases and J by 6 bases, and 19 bases separated the two germline ends. Germline V gene data show CDR1 as LNHDA and CDR2 as SQIVND (reference sequence). The CDR3 runs 15 residues. As DNA, the CDR3 is TGTGCCAGTACTCCAGGGTTTCGGTTGACTCAGCCCCAGCATTTT. It encodes CASTPGFRLTQPQHF.